This T cell receptor (beta chain) was recorded in a study of T-cell memory formation after mild COVID-19. Study-level information: TCR clusters were mostly confined to one donor each.

This clonotype was recorded many times. What it binds is not known. MiXCR was run by TCRdb on the 5' RACE reads, yielding one entry per CDR3 protein. The profile shows just over 300,000 distinct CDR3 sequences, just under 20% of them singletons. Findings of the study overall: CM and EM subsets held most contracting CD4+ clones; EMRA held CD8+ ones. Cross-reactive memory seemingly joined, as some responding clones were found in pre-infection memory. SARS-CoV-2 specificity was not confirmed for second-wave clones peaking on day 37.

Trimming took off 2 bases at V and 1 base at J, with 15 bases between the two ends. The CDR3 consists of 17 residues. CDR1 MGHRA and CDR2 YSYEKL come from the germline V gene. The rearrangement links TRBV4-1 to TRBJ2-1; D is undetermined. This sequence was found in a man younger than 30 who had mild COVID-19 (a few samples of this study predate the infection). Cell type and time point are not known. Sequencing was done on a sample of PBMCs or a T cell subset sorted from them (not recorded which). CDR3 amino acids: CASSQPTGYGSYNEQFF. The CDR3, as DNA: TGCGCCAGCAGCCAACCTACGGGTTATGGGTCCTACAATGAGCAGTTCTTC.